The T cell receptor beta chain described here comes from a study of blood T cell repertoires in COVID-19. CDR3 length: 14 amino acids. Per germline, CDR1 SGHTA and CDR2 FQGTGA. V gave up 2 bases and J gave up 4 bases, with 11 bases separating them. Across under 25 US areas, participants ranged in age from about 18 to 90 years. Each participant's cohort was designated according to participant-reported clinical history. The protocol was immunoSEQ multiplex PCR, while the TCRdb copy is restricted to in-frame clones and leaves out a portion. This sample has 200,000 to 300,000 clones, with 80% to 90% found just once.

The genes are TRBV7-3 and TRBJ1-1, with D perhaps TRBD1 (6 bases). Sequenced input: PBMCs or T cells enriched from blood (not recorded which). The receptor's source is a man between 35 and 55 years old who had recovered from COVID-19. The CDR3 DNA reads TGTGCCAGCAGCTTACAGGGGAGCGGCACTGAAGCTTTCTTT. Translating gives CASSLQGSGTEAFF. Based on the CDR3 plus reference TRBV7-3 and TRBJ1-1, the full variable domain is GAGVSQTPSNKVTEKGKYVELRCDPISGHTALYWYRQSLGQGPEFLIYFQGTGAADDSGLPNDRFFAVRPEGSVSTLKIQRTERGDSAVYLCASSLQGSGTEAFFGQGTRLTVV.